The 30 T cell receptor beta chains below were found in one sample sequenced in a study of identifying expanded T cells in peripheral blood. TCRdb keeps only in-frame clones here, not all; method: immunoSEQ multiplex PCR. This sample has about 90,000 clones, with around 87% found just once. Sequencing was performed on blood. These receptors came from a person aged 18 to 75 in good health.

The rearrangement joins TRBV28 to TRBJ1-5, with 9 nucleotides matching TRBD1. Germline CDR1 MDHEN, CDR2 SYDVKM. The CDR3 sequence is 14 residues long. V lost 5 bases to trimming and J lost 4 bases; unmatched junction nucleotides: 3. The CDR3 bases are TGTGCCAGCAGTACAGGACAGGGGAATCAGCCCCAGCATTTT. Protein product: CASSTGQGNQPQHF.

This clone is classed as medium-sized (0.01 to 0.1%). V gene TRBV7-9 combines with J gene TRBJ1-2; 8 bases agree with TRBD1. V gave up 5 bases and J gave up 4 bases; unmatched junction bases: 6. The germline gives CDR1 SEHNR, CDR2 FQNEAQ (reference sequence). The CDR3 extends over 14 amino acids. CDR3 coding DNA: TGTGCCAGCAGCCCGACGACAGGGGTCTATGGCTACACCTTC. It specifies CASSPTTGVYGYTF.

Written as DNA, the CDR3 is TGTGCCAGCAGCCGGGACGGACACCCAGATACGCAGTATTTT. This sequence encodes CASSRDGHPDTQYF. The rearrangement uses TRBV6-5 and TRBJ2-3; D tentatively reads TRBD1 or TRBD2 (5 bases each). Germline loops: CDR1 MNHEY, CDR2 SVGAGI. The germline V and J ends were trimmed by 6 bases and 4 bases, with 14 bases remaining between them. The CDR3 is 14 amino acids.

The J gene is TRBJ1-4, the V gene TRBV6-1; 8 bases fit TRBD1. The CDR3 loop spans 14 amino acids. The V segment lost 5 bases and the J segment 8 bases; nucleotides outside the gene matches: 7. CDR1 is MNHNS and CDR2 is SASEGT in the germline V gene. The CDR3 DNA reads TGTGCCAGCAGTCAGGACAGGGTGGACGAAAAACTGTTTTTT. Its translation: CASSQDRVDEKLFF.

This chain connects TRBV11-1 to TRBJ2-7, with D unresolved. V was pared by 2 bases and J by 3 bases, with 23 bases between. Germline CDR1 SGHAT, CDR2 FQDESV (reference sequence). This CDR3 contains 18 residues. The CDR3 is CASSLHALVGALNYEQYF. The CDR3 nucleotides are TGTGCCAGCAGCTTACACGCGTTGGTGGGTGCTCTAAACTACGAGCAGTACTTC.

The genes are TRBV19 and TRBJ2-1; maybe TRBD2 (6 bases). The V gene's germline CDR1 is LNHDA and CDR2 SQIVND (reference sequence). Trimming removed 3 bases from V and 3 bases from J, with 24 bases in between. The CDR3 length is 19 residues. The CDR3 region is CASSISTGGRVSFYNEQFF. In DNA form, the CDR3 reads TGTGCCAGTAGTATCTCTACCGGGGGTAGGGTCTCTTTCTACAATGAGCAGTTCTTC.

This chain connects TRBV14 to TRBJ2-5; D possibly corresponds to TRBD2 (5 bases). Per the germline V gene, CDR1 is SGHDN and CDR2 is FVKESK. V was clipped by 5 bases and J by 7 bases, with 11 bases between them. The length of the CDR3 is 12 residues. The CDR3 DNA is TGTGCCAGCAGCTGGTCCGGAGGGACCCAGTACTTC. The encoded protein is CASSWSGGTQYF. The variable domain in full, completed from reference TRBV14 and TRBJ2-5, reads EAGVTQFPSHSVIEKGQTVTLRCDPISGHDNLYWYRRVMGKEIKFLLHFVKESKQDESGMPNNRFLAERTGGTYSTLKVQPAELEDSGVYFCASSWSGGTQYFGPGTRLLVL.

J is TRBJ1-1 and V is TRBV9; D unresolved. The CDR3 is 14 residues long. V gave up 3 bases and J gave up 2 bases, with 11 bases separating them. Germline V gene sequence: CDR1 SGDLS, CDR2 YYNGEE. In DNA form, the CDR3 reads TGTGCCAGCAGCGACCACGGTGTCAACACTGAAGCTTTCTTT. As protein: CASSDHGVNTEAFF.

The J gene is TRBJ2-7, the V gene TRBV30, with 7 bases that match TRBD1. Germline-derived CDR1 and CDR2 are GTSNPN and SVGIG (reference sequence). V gave up 2 bases and J gave up 7 bases; unmatched junction bases: 5. The CDR3 runs to 12 residues. CDR3 loop: CAWSPTGVEQYF. The DNA of the CDR3 is TGTGCCTGGAGTCCTACAGGGGTTGAGCAGTACTTC.

The chain links TRBV7-9 to TRBJ2-1; perhaps TRBD2 as D (5 bases). Germline CDR1 and CDR2: SEHNR and FQNEAQ (reference sequence). The CDR3 covers 13 residues. The V end lost 1 base, the J end lost 10 bases, and 11 bases lay between the germline ends. The CDR3 protein is CASSLGASGEQFF. The CDR3 region has the DNA TGTGCCAGCAGCTTAGGCGCATCGGGGGAGCAGTTCTTC. Filled out from reference TRBV7-9 and TRBJ2-1, the complete variable domain reads DTGVSQNPRHKITKRGQNVTFRCDPISEHNRLYWYRQTLGQGPEFLTYFQNEAQLEKSRLLSDRFSAERPKGSFSTLEIQRTEQGDSAMYLCASSLGASGEQFFGPGTRLTVL.

CDR3 nucleotides: TGTGCCAGCAGCTCGGCGCTCGGGACGGGGAAAACCTACGAGCAGTACTTC. Translating it yields CASSSALGTGKTYEQYF. V is TRBV11-2 and J is TRBJ2-7; D tentatively reads TRBD1 or TRBD2 (5 bases each). Germline V gives CDR1 SGHAT, CDR2 FQNNGV. V was clipped by 4 bases and J by 2 bases, with 21 bases between them. CDR3 length: 17 amino acids.

The chain is built from TRBV19 and TRBJ1-1, with a weak D call TRBD1 (5 bases). Trimming took 6 bases from V and 5 from J, leaving 22 bases between them. This CDR3 contains 16 residues. Germline CDR1 reads LNHDA; CDR2 reads SQIVND (reference sequence). CDR3 sequence reads: CASRKLGDSPGTEAFF. DNA of the CDR3: TGTGCCAGTAGGAAGTTGGGCGACAGCCCAGGAACTGAAGCTTTCTTT. Drawing the rest from reference TRBV19 and TRBJ1-1, the complete variable domain is DGGITQSPKYLFRKEGQNVTLSCEQNLNHDAMYWYRQDPGQGLRLIYYSQIVNDFQKGDIAEGYSVSREKKESFPLTVTSAQKNPTAFYLCASRKLGDSPGTEAFFGQGTRLTVV.

The chain carries TRBV29-1 and TRBJ1-4, with D possibly being TRBD1 (5 bases). V was trimmed by 6 bases and J by 0 bases, leaving 5 bases between them. This CDR3 has 12 residues. Germline V gene lookup returns CDR1 SQVTM and CDR2 ANQGSEA. CDR3 sequence: CSVTATNEKLFF. The CDR3 DNA is TGCAGCGTGACAGCAACTAATGAAAAACTGTTTTTT.

The DNA for the CDR3 is TGTGCCAGCAATCCCTGGACAGGGCCTAACTATGGCTACACCTTC. It yields the protein CASNPWTGPNYGYTF. The chain has TRBV7-2 and TRBJ1-2; 8 nucleotides match TRBD1. Germline-derived CDR1 and CDR2 are SGHTA and FQGNSA. The CDR3 extends over 15 amino acids. The junction had 7 bases not matched to a gene; V was cut back by 7 bases and J by 0 bases.

The V gene is TRBV2, the J gene TRBJ2-2; 9 bases align to TRBD2. Trimming took 5 bases from V and 3 from J; bases not matched to a gene: 4. This CDR3 is built from 15 residues. The germline CDR1 and CDR2 sequences are SNHLY and FYNNEI. This chain's CDR3 is CASSLSGGYTGELFF. CDR3 in DNA: TGTGCCAGCAGTCTCAGCGGGGGGTACACCGGGGAGCTGTTTTTT. The variable domain in full, completed from reference TRBV2 and TRBJ2-2, reads EPEVTQTPSHQVTQMGQEVILRCVPISNHLYFYWYRQILGQKVEFLVSFYNNEISEKSEIFDDQFSVERPDGSNFTLKIRSTKLEDSAMYFCASSLSGGYTGELFFGEGSRLTVL.

This rearrangement joins TRBV6-5 to TRBJ2-3, with TRBD2 as a possible D gene (5 bases). The CDR3 extends over 12 amino acids. Trimming shortened V by 5 bases and J by 5 bases, and 8 bases separated the two germline ends. Germline V gene lookup returns CDR1 MNHEY and CDR2 SVGAGI. The CDR3 region has the DNA TGTGCCAGCAGTAAAGGAGGAGATACGCAGTATTTT. Translating it yields CASSKGGDTQYF.

The genes are TRBV7-8 and TRBJ2-7; D gene unclear. Germline CDR1 is SGHVS and CDR2 is FQNEAQ. Trimming cost V 2 bases and J 2 bases, with 16 bases left between them. CDR3 size: 16 residues. CDR3 in DNA: TGTGCCAGCAGCTTATATGACGACACAATGCCCTACGAGCAGTACTTC. Its protein product is CASSLYDDTMPYEQYF. Full variable domain (missing parts from reference TRBV7-8 and TRBJ2-7): GAGVSQSPRYKVAKRGQDVALRCDPISGHVSLFWYQQALGQGPEFLTYFQNEAQLDKSGLPSDRFFAERPEGSVSTLKIQRTQQEDSAVYLCASSLYDDTMPYEQYFGPGTRLTVT.

The chain carries TRBV4-1 and TRBJ1-5; D may be TRBD1 (6 bases). Germline V lookup: CDR1 MGHRA, CDR2 YSYEKL. Deletions cut 6 bases from V and 4 bases from J, with 16 bases between. The CDR3 runs to 15 residues. CDR3: CASRQIQGRNQPQHF. CDR3 bases: TGCGCCAGCAGACAAATACAGGGAAGAAATCAGCCCCAGCATTTT.

The J gene is TRBJ2-7, the V gene TRBV7-9, with a possible D match to TRBD2 (5 bases). CDR1 and CDR2 from the germline V gene are SEHNR and FQNEAQ (reference sequence). Trimming pared 3 bases from V and 7 bases from J, leaving 13 bases between. The CDR3 loop spans 13 amino acids. In DNA form, the CDR3 reads TGTGCCAGCAGCTTCGGGAAACCAAGGGAGCAGTACTTC. This sequence encodes CASSFGKPREQYF.

The sample holds a few counts of this clone. The V and J genes are TRBV5-4 and TRBJ2-2, with D perhaps TRBD1 or TRBD2 (5 bases each). The CDR3 has 15 amino acids. The V end lost 5 bases, the J end lost 5 bases, and 16 bases lay between the germline ends. Germline V gene lookup returns CDR1 SGHNT and CDR2 YYREEE (reference sequence). The CDR3 here is CASRGSRGGTGELFF. CDR3 coding DNA: TGTGCCAGCAGGGGGAGTAGGGGCGGGACCGGGGAGCTGTTTTTT.

The chain couples TRBV2 to TRBJ2-7; a weak D match, TRBD2 (5 bases). CDR3 size: 12 residues. CDR1 and CDR2 from the germline V gene are SNHLY and FYNNEI. Between the trimmed V and J ends, which lost 4 bases and 3 bases, there was a span of 7 bases. The CDR3 loop is CASSADFYEQYF. The DNA for the CDR3 is TGTGCCAGCAGTGCGGACTTCTACGAGCAGTACTTC.

This clone was seen a single time. This rearrangement joins TRBV4-1 to TRBJ2-2; no firm D call. Germline V gene sequence: CDR1 MGHRA, CDR2 YSYEKL. V was trimmed by 4 bases and J by 3 bases, leaving 12 bases between them. The CDR3 consists of 15 residues. Written as DNA, the CDR3 is TGCGCCAGCAGCCCGCAGCCGGTGGACACCGGGGAGCTGTTTTTT. It yields the protein CASSPQPVDTGELFF.

V usage is TRBV4-3 and J usage is TRBJ1-2, with D unclear. The germline V and J ends were trimmed by 5 bases and 4 bases, with 23 bases remaining between them. The CDR3 extends over 17 amino acids. The germline V gene encodes CDR1 LGHNA and CDR2 YSLEER. CDR3 nucleotide sequence: TGCGCCAGCAGCGATAGTTCCGTCGGAGCCACCCTCTATGGCTACACCTTC. It specifies CASSDSSVGATLYGYTF.

The rearrangement uses TRBV2 and TRBJ1-1, with a possible D match to TRBD1 (5 bases). The V gene lost 7 bases and the J gene lost 1 base, with 13 bases spanning the gap. The germline gives CDR1 SNHLY, CDR2 FYNNEI. The CDR3 sequence is 14 residues long. The CDR3 reads CASTRGQPNTEAFF. The CDR3 DNA reads TGTGCCAGCACCAGAGGACAACCGAACACTGAAGCTTTCTTT. The entire variable domain, with the rest obtained from reference TRBV2 and TRBJ1-1, is as follows: EPEVTQTPSHQVTQMGQEVILRCVPISNHLYFYWYRQILGQKVEFLVSFYNNEISEKSEIFDDQFSVERPDGSNFTLKIRSTKLEDSAMYFCASTRGQPNTEAFFGQGTRLTVV.

The CDR3 sequence is CASSLEGSERAFF. CDR3 coding DNA: TGTGCCAGCAGTTTAGAGGGATCGGAAAGGGCTTTCTTT. This chain links TRBV28 with TRBJ1-1, with D uncertain. This CDR3 is built from 13 residues. Deletions cut 2 bases from V and 11 bases from J, with 15 bases between. Germline V gives CDR1 MDHEN, CDR2 SYDVKM.

The chain carries TRBV5-1 and TRBJ1-6; D unclear. Looked up from germline, CDR1 is SGHRS and CDR2 is YFSETQ. V was trimmed by 1 base and J by 9 bases, leaving 11 bases between them. The CDR3 is 14 residues long. The CDR3 DNA sequence: TGCGCCAGCAGCTTGACAGTCTCCGCTTCACCCCTCCACTTT. Its translation is CASSLTVSASPLHF.

The rearrangement joins TRBV7-9 to TRBJ1-1, with D perhaps TRBD1 (5 bases). CDR3 length: 14 amino acids. CDR1 and CDR2 from the germline V gene are SEHNR and FQNEAQ (reference sequence). V was pared by 4 bases and J by 2 bases, with 11 bases between. The CDR3 here is CASSSSTGNTEAFF. CDR3 nucleotides: TGTGCCAGCAGCTCCTCCACAGGCAACACTGAAGCTTTCTTT. The full variable domain, in which reference TRBV7-9 and TRBJ1-1 provide the parts outside the CDR3, is DTGVSQNPRHKITKRGQNVTFRCDPISEHNRLYWYRQTLGQGPEFLTYFQNEAQLEKSRLLSDRFSAERPKGSFSTLEIQRTEQGDSAMYLCASSSSTGNTEAFFGQGTRLTVV.

V usage is TRBV2 and J usage is TRBJ1-6; TRBD1 matches at 10 bases. The J segment lost 5 bases and the V segment lost 5 bases, leaving 6 bases of the junction unmatched. Germline loops: CDR1 SNHLY, CDR2 FYNNEI. The CDR3 covers 16 residues. DNA for the CDR3: TGTGCCAGCAGTCTTAGGACAGGGGGAGATAATTCACCCCTCCACTTT. Its translation is CASSLRTGGDNSPLHF.

The V and J genes are TRBV7-7 and TRBJ1-2; TRBD1 is a possible D gene (5 bases). Germline V gene lookup returns CDR1 SSHAT and CDR2 FNYEAQ (reference sequence). V was clipped by 4 bases and J by 5 bases, with 29 bases between them. This CDR3 contains 19 residues. Here the CDR3 DNA reads TGTGCCAGCAGCTCCCCTCTCCGCCGAAACCCACCACACAGGTATGGCTACACCTTC. It encodes CASSSPLRRNPPHRYGYTF. Drawing the rest from reference TRBV7-7 and TRBJ1-2, the complete variable domain is GAGVSQSPRYKVTKRGQDVTLRCDPISSHATLYWYQQALGQGPEFLTYFNYEAQPDKSGLPSDRFSAERPEGSISTLTIQRTEQRDSAMYRCASSSPLRRNPPHRYGYTFGSGTRLTVV.

This chain joins TRBV4-3 and TRBJ1-5, with TRBD1 matching 8 bases. J gave up 9 bases and V 1 base, and 8 bases lay outside the gene matches. The CDR3 runs to 15 residues. Germline CDR1 LGHNA, CDR2 YSLEER. CDR3 sequence (DNA): TGCGCCAGCAGCCAAGGTAGGACAGGGTCATGGCCCCAGCATTTT. Its protein product is CASSQGRTGSWPQHF.